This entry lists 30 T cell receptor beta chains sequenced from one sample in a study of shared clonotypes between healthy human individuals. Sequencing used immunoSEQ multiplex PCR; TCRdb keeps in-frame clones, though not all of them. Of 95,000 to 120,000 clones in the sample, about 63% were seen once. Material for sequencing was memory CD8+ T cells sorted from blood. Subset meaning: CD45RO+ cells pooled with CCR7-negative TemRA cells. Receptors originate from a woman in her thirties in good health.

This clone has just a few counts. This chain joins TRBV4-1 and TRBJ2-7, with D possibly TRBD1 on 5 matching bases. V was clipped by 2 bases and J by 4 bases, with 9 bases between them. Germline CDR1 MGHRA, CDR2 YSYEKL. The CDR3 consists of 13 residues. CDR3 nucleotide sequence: TGCGCCAGCAGCCAACACAGGTCTTACGAGCAGTACTTC. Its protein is CASSQHRSYEQYF.

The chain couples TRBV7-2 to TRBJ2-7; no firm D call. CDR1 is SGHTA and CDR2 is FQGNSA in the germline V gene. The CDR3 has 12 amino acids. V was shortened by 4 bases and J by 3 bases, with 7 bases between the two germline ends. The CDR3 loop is CASSSRYYEQYF. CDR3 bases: TGTGCCAGCAGCTCTCGATACTACGAGCAGTACTTC. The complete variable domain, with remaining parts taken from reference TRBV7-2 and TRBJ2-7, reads GAGVSQSPSNKVTEKGKDVELRCDPISGHTALYWYRQSLGQGLEFLIYFQGNSAPDKSGLPSDRFSAERTGGSVSTLTIQRTQQEDSAVYLCASSSRYYEQYFGPGTRLTVT.

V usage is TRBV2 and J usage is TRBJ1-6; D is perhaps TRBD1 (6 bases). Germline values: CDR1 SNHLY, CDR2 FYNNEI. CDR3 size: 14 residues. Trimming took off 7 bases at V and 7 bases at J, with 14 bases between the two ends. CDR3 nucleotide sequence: TGTGCCAGCAAGAAGGTACAGGGAAATTCACCCCTCCACTTT. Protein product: CASKKVQGNSPLHF.

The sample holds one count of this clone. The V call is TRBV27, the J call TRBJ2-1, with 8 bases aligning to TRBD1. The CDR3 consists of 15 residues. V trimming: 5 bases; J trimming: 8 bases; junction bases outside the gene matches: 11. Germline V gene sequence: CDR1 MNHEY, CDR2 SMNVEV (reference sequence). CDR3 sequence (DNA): TGTGCCAGCAGTGCCCCTCAGGGGGCGCGGGATGAGCAGTTCTTC. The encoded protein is CASSAPQGARDEQFF.

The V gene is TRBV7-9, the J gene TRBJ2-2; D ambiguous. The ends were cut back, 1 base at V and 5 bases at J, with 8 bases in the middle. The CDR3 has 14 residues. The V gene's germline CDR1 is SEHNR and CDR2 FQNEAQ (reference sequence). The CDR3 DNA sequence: TGTGCCAGCAGCTTAGTAGGCCAAACCGGGGAGCTGTTTTTT. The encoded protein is CASSLVGQTGELFF.

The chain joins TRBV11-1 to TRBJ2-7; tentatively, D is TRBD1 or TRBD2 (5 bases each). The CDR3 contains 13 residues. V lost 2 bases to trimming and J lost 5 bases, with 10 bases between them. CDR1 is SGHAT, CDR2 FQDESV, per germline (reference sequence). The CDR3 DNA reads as TGTGCCAGCAGCTTATTCGGGGCCGACGAGCAGTACTTC. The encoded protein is CASSLFGADEQYF.

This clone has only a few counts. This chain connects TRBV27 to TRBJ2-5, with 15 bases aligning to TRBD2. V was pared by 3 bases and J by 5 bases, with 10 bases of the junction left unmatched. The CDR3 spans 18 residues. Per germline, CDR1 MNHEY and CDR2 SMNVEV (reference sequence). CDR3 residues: CASSFASGLAGGRETQYF. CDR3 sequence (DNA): TGTGCCAGCAGTTTCGCCTCGGGACTAGCGGGAGGTCGGGAGACCCAGTACTTC.

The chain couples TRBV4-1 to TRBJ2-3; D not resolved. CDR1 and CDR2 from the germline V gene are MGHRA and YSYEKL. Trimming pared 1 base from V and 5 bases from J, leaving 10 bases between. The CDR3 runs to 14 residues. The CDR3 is CASSQVRRIDTQYF. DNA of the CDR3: TGCGCCAGCAGCCAAGTGCGTAGGATAGATACGCAGTATTTT.

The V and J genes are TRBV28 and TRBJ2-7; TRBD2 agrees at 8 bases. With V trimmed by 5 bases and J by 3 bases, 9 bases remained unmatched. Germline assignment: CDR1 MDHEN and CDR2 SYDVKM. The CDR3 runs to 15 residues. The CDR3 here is CASSILLAGNYEQYF. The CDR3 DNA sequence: TGTGCCAGCAGTATTCTGTTAGCGGGGAACTACGAGCAGTACTTC.

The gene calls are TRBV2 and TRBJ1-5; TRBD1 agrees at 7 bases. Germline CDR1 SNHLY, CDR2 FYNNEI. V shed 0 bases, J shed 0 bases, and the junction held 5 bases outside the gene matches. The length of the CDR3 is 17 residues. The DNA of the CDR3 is TGTGCCAGCAGTGAAGCGTTAGGACAGGATAGCAATCAGCCCCAGCATTTT. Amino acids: CASSEALGQDSNQPQHF.

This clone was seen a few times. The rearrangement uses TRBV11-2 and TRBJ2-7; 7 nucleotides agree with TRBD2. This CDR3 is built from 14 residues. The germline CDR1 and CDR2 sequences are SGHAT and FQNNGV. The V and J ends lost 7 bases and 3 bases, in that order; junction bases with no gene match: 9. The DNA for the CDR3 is TGTGCCAGCACCCTGGGCGGGAGTGGCTACGAGCAGTACTTC. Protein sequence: CASTLGGSGYEQYF. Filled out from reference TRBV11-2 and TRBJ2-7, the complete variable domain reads EAGVAQSPRYKIIEKRQSVAFWCNPISGHATLYWYQQILGQGPKLLIQFQNNGVVDDSQLPKDRFSAERLKGVDSTLKIQPAKLEDSAVYLCASTLGGSGYEQYFGPGTRLTVT.

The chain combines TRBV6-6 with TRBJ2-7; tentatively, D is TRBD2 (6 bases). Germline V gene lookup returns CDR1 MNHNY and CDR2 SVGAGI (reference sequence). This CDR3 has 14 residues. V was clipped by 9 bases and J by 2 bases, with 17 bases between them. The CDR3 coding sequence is TGTGCCAGAGAAGATAGCGGACCTGCCTACGAGCAGTACTTC. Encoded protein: CAREDSGPAYEQYF.

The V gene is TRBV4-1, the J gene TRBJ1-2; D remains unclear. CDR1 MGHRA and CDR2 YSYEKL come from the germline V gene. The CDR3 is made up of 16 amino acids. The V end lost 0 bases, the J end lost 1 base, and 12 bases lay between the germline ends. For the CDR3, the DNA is TGCGCCAGCAGCCAAGATATTACAGCTATTAACTATGGCTACACCTTC. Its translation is CASSQDITAINYGYTF.

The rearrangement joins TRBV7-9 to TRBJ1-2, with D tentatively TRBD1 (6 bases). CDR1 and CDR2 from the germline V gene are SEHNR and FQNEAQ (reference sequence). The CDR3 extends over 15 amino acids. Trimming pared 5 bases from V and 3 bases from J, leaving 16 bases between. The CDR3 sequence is CASSAPGQRYYGYTF. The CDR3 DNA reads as TGTGCCAGCAGCGCCCCCGGACAGAGGTACTATGGCTACACCTTC.

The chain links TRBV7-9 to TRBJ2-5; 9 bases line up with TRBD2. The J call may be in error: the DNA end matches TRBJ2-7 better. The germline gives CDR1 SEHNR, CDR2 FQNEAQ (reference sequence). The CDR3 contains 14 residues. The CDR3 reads CASSLGREGYEQYF. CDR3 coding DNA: TGTGCCAGCAGCTTAGGGCGGGAGGGCTACGAGCAGTACTTC.

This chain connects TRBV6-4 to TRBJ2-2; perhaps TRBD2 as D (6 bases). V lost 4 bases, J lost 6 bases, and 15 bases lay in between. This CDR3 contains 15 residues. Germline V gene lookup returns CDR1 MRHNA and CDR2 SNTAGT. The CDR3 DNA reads TGTGCCAGCAGTGCGGACTATTTAGGTGCCGGGGAGCTGTTTTTT. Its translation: CASSADYLGAGELFF.

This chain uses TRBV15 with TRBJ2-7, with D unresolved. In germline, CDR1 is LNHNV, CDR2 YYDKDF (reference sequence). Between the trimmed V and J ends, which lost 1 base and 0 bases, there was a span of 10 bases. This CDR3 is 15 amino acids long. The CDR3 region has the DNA TGTGCCACCAGCAGAGGGGTACAGCCCTCCTACGAGCAGTACTTC. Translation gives CATSRGVQPSYEQYF.

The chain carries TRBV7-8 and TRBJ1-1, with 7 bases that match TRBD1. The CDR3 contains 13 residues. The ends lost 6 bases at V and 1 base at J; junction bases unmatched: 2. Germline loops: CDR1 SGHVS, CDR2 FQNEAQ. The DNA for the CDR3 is TGTGCCAGCAGTCAGGGGGGGAACACTGAAGCTTTCTTT. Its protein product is CASSQGGNTEAFF.

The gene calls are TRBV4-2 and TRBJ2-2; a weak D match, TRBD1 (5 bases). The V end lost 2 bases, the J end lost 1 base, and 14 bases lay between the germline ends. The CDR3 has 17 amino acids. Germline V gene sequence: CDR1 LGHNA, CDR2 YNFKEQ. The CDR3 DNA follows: TGTGCCAGCAGCCAATTAGTTTACAGGCTGAACACCGGGGAGCTGTTTTTT. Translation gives CASSQLVYRLNTGELFF.

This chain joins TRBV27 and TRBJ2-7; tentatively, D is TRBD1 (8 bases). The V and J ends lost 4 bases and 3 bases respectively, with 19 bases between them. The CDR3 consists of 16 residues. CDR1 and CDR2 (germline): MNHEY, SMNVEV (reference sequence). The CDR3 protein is CASSSLRTGRDYEQYF. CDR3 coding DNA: TGTGCCAGCAGTTCTCTCCGGACAGGGAGGGACTACGAGCAGTACTTC.

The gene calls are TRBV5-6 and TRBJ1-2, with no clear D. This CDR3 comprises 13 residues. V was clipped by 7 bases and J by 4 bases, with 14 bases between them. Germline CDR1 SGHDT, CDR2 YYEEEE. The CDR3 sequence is CASVCRKTYGYTF. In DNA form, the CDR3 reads TGTGCCAGCGTCTGTCGAAAGACCTATGGCTACACCTTC.

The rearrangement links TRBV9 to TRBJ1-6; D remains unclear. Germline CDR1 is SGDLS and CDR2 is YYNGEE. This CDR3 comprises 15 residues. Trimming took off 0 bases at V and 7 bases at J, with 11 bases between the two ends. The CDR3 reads CASSVEGAGNSPLHF. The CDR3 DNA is TGTGCCAGCAGCGTAGAGGGAGCGGGGAATTCACCCCTCCACTTT.

The CDR3, as DNA: TGCGCCAGCAGCTCCGAAGGCGGGGGACTCCCAAACACTGAAGCTTTCTTT. Residues: CASSSEGGGLPNTEAFF. The chain combines TRBV5-1 with TRBJ1-1; D possibly corresponds to TRBD1 (5 bases). The CDR3 totals 17 residues. Trimming took 3 bases from V and 2 from J, leaving 20 bases between them. Germline CDR1 is SGHRS and CDR2 is YFSETQ.

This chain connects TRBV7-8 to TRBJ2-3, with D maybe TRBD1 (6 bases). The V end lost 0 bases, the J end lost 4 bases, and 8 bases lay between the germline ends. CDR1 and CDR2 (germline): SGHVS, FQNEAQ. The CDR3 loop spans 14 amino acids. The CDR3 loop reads CASSLAGAPDTQYF. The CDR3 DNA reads TGTGCCAGCAGCTTAGCGGGGGCCCCAGATACGCAGTATTTT.

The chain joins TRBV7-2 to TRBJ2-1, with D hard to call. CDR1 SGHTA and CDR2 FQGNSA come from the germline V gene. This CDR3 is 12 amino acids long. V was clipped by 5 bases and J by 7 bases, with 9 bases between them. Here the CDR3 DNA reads TGTGCCAGCAGCCCCCTGACAAATGAGCAGTTCTTC. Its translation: CASSPLTNEQFF.

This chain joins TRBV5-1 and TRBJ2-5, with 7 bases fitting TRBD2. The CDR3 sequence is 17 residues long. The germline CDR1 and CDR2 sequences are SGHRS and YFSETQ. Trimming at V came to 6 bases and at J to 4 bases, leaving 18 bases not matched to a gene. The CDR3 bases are TGCGCCAGCACACCCCTGGGCCCAAGCGGGGTAGGAGAGACCCAGTACTTC. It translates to CASTPLGPSGVGETQYF.

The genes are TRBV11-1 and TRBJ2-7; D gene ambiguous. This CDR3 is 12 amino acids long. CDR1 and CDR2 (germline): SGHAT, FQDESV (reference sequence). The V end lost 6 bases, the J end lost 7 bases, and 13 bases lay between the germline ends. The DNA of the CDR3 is TGTGCCAGCAGTCCCGAGATTGGGGAGCAGTACTTC. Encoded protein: CASSPEIGEQYF.

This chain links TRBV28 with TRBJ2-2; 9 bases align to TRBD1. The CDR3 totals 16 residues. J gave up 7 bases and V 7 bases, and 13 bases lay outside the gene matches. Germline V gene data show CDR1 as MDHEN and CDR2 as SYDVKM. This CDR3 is CASIAPGTGYDGELFF. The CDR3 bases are TGTGCCAGCATCGCACCCGGGACAGGGTACGACGGGGAGCTGTTTTTT. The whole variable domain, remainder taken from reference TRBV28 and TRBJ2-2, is DVKVTQSSRYLVKRTGEKVFLECVQDMDHENMFWYRQDPGLGLRLIYFSYDVKMKEKGDIPEGYSVSREKKERFSLILESASTNQTSMYLCASIAPGTGYDGELFFGEGSRLTVL.

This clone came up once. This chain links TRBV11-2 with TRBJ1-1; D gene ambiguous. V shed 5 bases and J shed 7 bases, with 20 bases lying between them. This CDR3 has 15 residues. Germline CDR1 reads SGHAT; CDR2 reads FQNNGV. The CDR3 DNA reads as TGTGCCAGCAGCCCAACCCCAAGGGCGGTTGTTGAAGCTTTCTTT. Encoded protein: CASSPTPRAVVEAFF.

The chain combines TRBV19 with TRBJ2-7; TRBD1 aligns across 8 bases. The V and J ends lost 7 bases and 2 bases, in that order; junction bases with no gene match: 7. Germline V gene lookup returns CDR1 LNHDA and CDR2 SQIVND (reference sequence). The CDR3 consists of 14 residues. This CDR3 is CASTPTGATYEQYF. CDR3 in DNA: TGTGCCAGTACTCCGACAGGGGCAACCTACGAGCAGTACTTC.